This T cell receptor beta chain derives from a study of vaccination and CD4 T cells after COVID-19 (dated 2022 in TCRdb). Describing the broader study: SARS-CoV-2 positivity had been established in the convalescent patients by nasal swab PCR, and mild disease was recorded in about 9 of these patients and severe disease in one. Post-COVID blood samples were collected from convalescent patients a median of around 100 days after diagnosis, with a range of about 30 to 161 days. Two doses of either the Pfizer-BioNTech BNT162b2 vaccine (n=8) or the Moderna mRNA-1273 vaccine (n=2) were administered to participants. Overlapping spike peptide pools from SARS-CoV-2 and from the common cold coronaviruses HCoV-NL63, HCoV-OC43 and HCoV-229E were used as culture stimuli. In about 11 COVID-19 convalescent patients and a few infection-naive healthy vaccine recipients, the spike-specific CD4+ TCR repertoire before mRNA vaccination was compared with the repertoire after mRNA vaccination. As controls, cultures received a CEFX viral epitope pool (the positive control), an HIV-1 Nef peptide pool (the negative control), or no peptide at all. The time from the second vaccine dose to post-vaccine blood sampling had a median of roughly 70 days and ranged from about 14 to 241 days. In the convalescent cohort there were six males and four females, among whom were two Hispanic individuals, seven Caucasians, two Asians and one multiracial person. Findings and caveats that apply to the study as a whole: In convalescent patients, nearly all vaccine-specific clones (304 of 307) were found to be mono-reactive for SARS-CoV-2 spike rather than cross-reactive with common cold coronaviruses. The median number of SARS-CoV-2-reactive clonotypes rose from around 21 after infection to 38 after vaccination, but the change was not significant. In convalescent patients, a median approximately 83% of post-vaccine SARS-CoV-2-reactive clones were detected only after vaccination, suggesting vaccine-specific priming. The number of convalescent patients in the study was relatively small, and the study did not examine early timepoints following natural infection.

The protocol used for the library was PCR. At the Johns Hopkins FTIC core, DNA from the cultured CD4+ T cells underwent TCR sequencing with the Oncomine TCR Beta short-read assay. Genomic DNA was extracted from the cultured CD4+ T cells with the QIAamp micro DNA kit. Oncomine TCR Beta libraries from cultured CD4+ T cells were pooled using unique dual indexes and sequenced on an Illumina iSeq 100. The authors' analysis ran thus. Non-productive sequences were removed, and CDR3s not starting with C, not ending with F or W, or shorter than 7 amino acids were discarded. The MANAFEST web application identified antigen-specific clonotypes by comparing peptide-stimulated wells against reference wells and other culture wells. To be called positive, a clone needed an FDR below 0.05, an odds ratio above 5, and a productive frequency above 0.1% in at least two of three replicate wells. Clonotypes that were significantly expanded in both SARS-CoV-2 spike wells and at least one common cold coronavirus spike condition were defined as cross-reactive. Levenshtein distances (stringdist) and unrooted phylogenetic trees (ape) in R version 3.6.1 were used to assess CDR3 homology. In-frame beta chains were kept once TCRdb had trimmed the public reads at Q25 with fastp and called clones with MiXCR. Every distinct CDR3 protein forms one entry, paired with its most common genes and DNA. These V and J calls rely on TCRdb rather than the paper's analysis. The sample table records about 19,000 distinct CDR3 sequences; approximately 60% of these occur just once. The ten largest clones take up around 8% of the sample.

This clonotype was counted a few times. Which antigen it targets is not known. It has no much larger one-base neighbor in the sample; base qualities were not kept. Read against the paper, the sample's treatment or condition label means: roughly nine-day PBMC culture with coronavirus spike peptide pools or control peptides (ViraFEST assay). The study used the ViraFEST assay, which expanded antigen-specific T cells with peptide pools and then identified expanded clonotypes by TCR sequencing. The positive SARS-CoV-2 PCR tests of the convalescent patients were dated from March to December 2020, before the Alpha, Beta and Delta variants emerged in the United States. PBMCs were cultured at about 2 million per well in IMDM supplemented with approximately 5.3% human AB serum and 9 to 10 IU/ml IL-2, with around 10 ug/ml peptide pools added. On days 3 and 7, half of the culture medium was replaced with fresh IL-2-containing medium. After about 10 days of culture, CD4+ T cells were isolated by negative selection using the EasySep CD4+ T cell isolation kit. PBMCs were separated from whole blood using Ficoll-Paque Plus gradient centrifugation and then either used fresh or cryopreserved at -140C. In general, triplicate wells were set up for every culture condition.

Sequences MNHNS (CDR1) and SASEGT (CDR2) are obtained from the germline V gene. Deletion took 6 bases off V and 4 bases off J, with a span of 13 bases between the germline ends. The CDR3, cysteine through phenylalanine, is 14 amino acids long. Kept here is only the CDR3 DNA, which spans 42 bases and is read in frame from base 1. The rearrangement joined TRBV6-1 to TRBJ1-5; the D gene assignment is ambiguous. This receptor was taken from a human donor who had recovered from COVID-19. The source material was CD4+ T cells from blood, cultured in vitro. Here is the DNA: TGTGCCAGCAGCCCCCTCAATGGGAATCAGCCCCAGCATTTT. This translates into CASSPLNGNQPQHF.